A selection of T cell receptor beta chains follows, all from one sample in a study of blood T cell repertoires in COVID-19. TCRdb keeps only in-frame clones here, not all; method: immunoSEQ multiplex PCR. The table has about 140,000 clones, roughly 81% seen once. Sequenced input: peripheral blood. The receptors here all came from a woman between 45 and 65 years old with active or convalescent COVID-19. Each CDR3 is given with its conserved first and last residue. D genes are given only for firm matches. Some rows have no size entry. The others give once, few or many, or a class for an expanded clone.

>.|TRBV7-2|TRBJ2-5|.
TGTGCCAGCAGCCTAGACCGGGAATCCGAGACCCAGTACTTC
CASSLDRESETQYF
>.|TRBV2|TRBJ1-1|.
TGTGCCAGCAGTGAAAACAGGGATTCCACTGAAGCTTTCTTT
CASSENRDSTEAFF
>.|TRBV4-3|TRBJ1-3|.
TGCGCCAGCAGCCAAGATTCTGGGCTCGTAGACACCATATATTTT
CASSQDSGLVDTIYF
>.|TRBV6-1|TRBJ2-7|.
TGTGCCAGCAGTGAAGTCGGACTCTACGAGCAGTACTTC
CASSEVGLYEQYF
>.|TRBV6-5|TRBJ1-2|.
TGTGCCAGCAGTTACTCGACTAGTGGACCTACGGGCTACACCTTC
CASSYSTSGPTGYTF
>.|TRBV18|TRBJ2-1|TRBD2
TGTGCCAGCTCACCCGGACTAGCGGGAGGCAATGAGCAGTTCTTC
CASSPGLAGGNEQFF
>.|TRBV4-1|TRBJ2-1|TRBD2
TGCGCCAGCAGCCAGGGCGGCGGGGGGTACAATGAGCAGTTCTTC
CASSQGGGGYNEQFF
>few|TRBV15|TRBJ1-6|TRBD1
TGTGCCACCAGCTTCGACAGGGGGAATTCACCCCTCCACTTT
CATSFDRGNSPLHF
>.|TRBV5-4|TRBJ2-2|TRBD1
TGTGCCAGCAGCTGGGACAGGAACACCGGGGAGCTGTTTTTT
CASSWDRNTGELFF
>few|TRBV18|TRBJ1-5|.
TGTGCCAGCTCACCGTCGGGAAGCAATCAGCCCCAGCATTTT
CASSPSGSNQPQHF
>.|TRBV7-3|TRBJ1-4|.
TGTGCCAGCAGCTTAAACCCTGGGAGAGGTGAAAAACTGTTTTTT
CASSLNPGRGEKLFF